Below are 10 T cell receptor beta chains sequenced from a single sample in a study of T cell responses to AZD1222 COVID-19 vaccine. Profiling relied on immunoSEQ multiplex PCR, and the TCRdb table lists in-frame clones only, not all of them. The sample shows under 200,000 clones, 88% of them seen only once. This sample comprised peripheral blood, obtained on day 0 of AZD1222 vaccination. The source is an adult in good health.

The rearrangement links TRBV2 to TRBJ1-1, with D unresolved. V gave up 7 bases and J gave up 1 base, with 7 bases separating them. The CDR3 is 12 residues long. Germline CDR1 reads SNHLY; CDR2 reads FYNNEI. The CDR3 DNA is TGTGCCAGCACCCGGCAGAACACTGAAGCTTTCTTT. This translates into CASTRQNTEAFF.

The V call is TRBV5-4, the J call TRBJ1-5; D call uncertain. This CDR3 is 13 amino acids long. CDR1 SGHNT and CDR2 YYREEE come from the germline V gene (reference sequence). Trimming removed 1 base from V and 7 bases from J, with 9 bases in between. The CDR3 loop reads CASSLSPVQPQHF. CDR3 bases: TGTGCCAGCAGCTTGTCCCCGGTACAGCCCCAGCATTTT.

This chain links TRBV4-2 with TRBJ2-2, with 13 positions matching TRBD2. CDR1 is LGHNA and CDR2 is YNFKEQ in the germline V gene. V was clipped by 1 base and J by 6 bases; unmatched bases: 2. CDR3 length: 16 residues. Here the CDR3 DNA reads TGTGCCAGCAGCCAAGCGACTAGCGGGAGGCCCGGGGAGCTGTTTTTT. Translation: CASSQATSGRPGELFF.

The V and J genes are TRBV21-1 and TRBJ2-3; TRBD1, the D gene given by the table, was not confirmed from the DNA. TRBV21-1 is given as a pseudogene. The CDR3 runs 17 residues. The CDR3 DNA reads as TGTGCCAGCAGCAAAACCCTGGACAAAACTAGCACAGATACGCAGTATTTT. Protein product: CASSKTLDKTSTDTQYF.

This clone was seen more than once but under ten times. CDR3 region: CASSYISNQPQHF. The CDR3 region has the DNA TGTGCCAGCAGTTATATTAGCAATCAGCCCCAGCATTTT. This chain joins TRBV6-2 or TRBV6-3 and TRBJ1-5; D not certain. V shed 3 bases and J shed 0 bases, with 3 bases lying between them. The V gene's germline CDR1 is MNHEY and CDR2 SVGEGT. This CDR3 is built from 13 residues.

This rearrangement joins TRBV7-2 to TRBJ2-7, with D unclear. V lost 3 bases and J lost 3, with 12 bases in between. Germline V gene sequence: CDR1 SGHTA, CDR2 FQGNSA. This CDR3 spans 14 amino acids. This chain's CDR3 is CASSFKEFNYEQYF. As DNA, the CDR3 is TGTGCCAGCAGCTTTAAGGAATTTAACTACGAGCAGTACTTC. The whole variable domain, filled in from reference TRBV7-2 and TRBJ2-7, reads GAGVSQSPSNKVTEKGKDVELRCDPISGHTALYWYRQSLGQGLEFLIYFQGNSAPDKSGLPSDRFSAERTGGSVSTLTIQRTQQEDSAVYLCASSFKEFNYEQYFGPGTRLTVT.

J is TRBJ1-5 and V is TRBV21-1; the D call in the table, TRBD1, was not verified against the DNA. TRBV21-1 is described as a pseudogene. This CDR3 region has 16 residues. CDR3 residues: CASSPRDRVSNQPQHF. The CDR3 DNA reads as TGTGCCAGCAGTCCCCGGGACAGGGTGAGCAATCAGCCCCAGCATTTT.

For the CDR3, the DNA is TGCAGCGTCCAAATCGGGAGAAACACTGAAGCTTTCTTT. Encoded protein: CSVQIGRNTEAFF. This chain connects TRBV29-1 to TRBJ1-1; D gene unclear. Germline CDR1 and CDR2: SQVTM and ANQGSEA. Between the trimmed V and J ends, which lost 6 bases and 2 bases, there was a span of 13 bases. The CDR3 length is 13 residues.

The chain couples TRBV15 to TRBJ2-1; 9 positions agree with TRBD2. J lost 4 bases, V lost 1 base, and 5 bases had no gene match. Germline V gives CDR1 LNHNV, CDR2 YYDKDF (reference sequence). The CDR3 covers 16 residues. The CDR3: CATSRATSGRYNEQFF. The CDR3 nucleotides are TGTGCCACCAGCAGAGCGACTAGCGGCCGTTACAATGAGCAGTTCTTC.

In this sample, this clone turned up once. The rearrangement joins TRBV9 to TRBJ1-2; a possible D gene is TRBD1 (5 bases). V lost 4 bases to trimming and J lost 3 bases, with 22 bases between them. The germline gives CDR1 SGDLS, CDR2 YYNGEE. The CDR3 is 17 residues long. This CDR3 reads CASSPSFGRGEDYGYTF. CDR3 coding DNA: TGTGCCAGCAGCCCGAGTTTTGGGAGGGGCGAGGACTATGGCTACACCTTC. The variable domain in full, completed from reference TRBV9 and TRBJ1-2, reads DSGVTQTPKHLITATGQRVTLRCSPRSGDLSVYWYQQSLDQGLQFLIQYYNGEERAKGNILERFSAQQFPDLHSELNLSSLELGDSALYFCASSPSFGRGEDYGYTFGSGTRLTVV.